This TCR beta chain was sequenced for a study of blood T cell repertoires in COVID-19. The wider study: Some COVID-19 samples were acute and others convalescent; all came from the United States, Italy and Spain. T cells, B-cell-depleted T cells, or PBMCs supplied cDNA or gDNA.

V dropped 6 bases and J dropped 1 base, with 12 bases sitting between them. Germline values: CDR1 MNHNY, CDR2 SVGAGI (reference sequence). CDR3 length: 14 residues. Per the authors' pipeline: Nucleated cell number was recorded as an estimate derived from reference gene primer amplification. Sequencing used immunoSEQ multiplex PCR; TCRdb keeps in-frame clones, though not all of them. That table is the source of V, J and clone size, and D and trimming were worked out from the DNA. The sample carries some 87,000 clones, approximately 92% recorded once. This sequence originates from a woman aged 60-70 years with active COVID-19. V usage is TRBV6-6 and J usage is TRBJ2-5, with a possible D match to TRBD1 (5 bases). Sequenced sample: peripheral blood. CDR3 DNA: TGTGCCAGCAGGCGGCAGGGAACCCAAGAGACCCAGTACTTC. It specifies CASRRQGTQETQYF.